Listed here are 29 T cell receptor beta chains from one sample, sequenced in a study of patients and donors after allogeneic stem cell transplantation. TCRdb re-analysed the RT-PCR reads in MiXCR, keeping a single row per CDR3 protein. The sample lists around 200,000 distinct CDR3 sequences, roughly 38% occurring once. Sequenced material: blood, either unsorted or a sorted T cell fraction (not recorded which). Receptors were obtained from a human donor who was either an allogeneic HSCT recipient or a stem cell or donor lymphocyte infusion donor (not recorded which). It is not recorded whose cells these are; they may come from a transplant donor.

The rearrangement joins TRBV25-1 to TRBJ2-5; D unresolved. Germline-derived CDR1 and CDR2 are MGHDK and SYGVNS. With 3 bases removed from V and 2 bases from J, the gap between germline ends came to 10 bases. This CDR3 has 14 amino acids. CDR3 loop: CASSDTTEQETQYF. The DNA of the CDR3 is TGTGCCAGCAGTGATACAACGGAACAAGAGACCCAGTACTTC. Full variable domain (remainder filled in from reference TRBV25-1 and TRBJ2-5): EADIYQTPRYLVIGTGKKITLECSQTMGHDKMYWYQQDPGMELHLIHYSYGVNSTEKGDLSSESTVSRIRTEHFPLTLESARPSHTSQYLCASSDTTEQETQYFGPGTRLLVL.

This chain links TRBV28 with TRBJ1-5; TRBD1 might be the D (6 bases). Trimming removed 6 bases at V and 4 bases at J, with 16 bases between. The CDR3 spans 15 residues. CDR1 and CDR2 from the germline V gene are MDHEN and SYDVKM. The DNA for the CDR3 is TGTGCCAGCAGCCAAGGGGGTCAGGGAAATCAGCCCCAGCATTTT. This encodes CASSQGGQGNQPQHF.

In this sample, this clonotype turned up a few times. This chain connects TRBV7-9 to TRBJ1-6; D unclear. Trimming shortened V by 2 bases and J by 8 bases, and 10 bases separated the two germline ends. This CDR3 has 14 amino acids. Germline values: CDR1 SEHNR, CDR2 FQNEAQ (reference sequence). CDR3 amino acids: CASSLSQLDSPLHF. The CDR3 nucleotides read TGTGCCAGCAGCTTAAGTCAGCTAGATTCACCCCTCCACTTT.

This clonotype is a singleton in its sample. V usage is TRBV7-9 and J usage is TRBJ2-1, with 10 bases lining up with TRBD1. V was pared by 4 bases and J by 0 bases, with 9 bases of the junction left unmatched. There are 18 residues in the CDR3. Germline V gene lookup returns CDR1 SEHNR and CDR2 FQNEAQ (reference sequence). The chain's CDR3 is CASSSGQGVKSSYNEQFF. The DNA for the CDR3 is TGTGCCAGCAGCTCCGGACAGGGGGTTAAGAGCTCCTACAATGAGCAGTTCTTC.

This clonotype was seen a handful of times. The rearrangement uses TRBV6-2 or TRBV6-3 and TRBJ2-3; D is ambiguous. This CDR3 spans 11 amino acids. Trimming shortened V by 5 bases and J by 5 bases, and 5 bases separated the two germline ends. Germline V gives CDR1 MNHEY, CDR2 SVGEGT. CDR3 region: CASSRQDTQYF. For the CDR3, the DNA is TGTGCCAGCAGTAGACAAGATACGCAGTATTTT.

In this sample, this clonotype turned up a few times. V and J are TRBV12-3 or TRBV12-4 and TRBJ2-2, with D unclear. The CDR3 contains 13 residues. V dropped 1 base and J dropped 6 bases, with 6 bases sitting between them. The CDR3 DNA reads TGTGCCAGCAGTTTAGGAGGTCCCGGGGAGCTGTTTTTT. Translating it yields CASSLGGPGELFF.

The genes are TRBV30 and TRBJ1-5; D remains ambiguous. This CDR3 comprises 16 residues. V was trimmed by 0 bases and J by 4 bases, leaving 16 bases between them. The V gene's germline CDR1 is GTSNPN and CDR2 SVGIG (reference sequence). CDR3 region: CAWSVLSDGGNQPQHF. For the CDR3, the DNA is TGTGCCTGGAGTGTACTCTCGGACGGAGGTAATCAGCCCCAGCATTTT.

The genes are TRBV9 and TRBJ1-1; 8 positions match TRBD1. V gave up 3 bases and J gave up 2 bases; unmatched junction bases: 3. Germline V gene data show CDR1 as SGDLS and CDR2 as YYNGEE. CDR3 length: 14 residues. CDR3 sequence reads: CASSADRVNTEAFF. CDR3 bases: TGTGCCAGCAGCGCGGACAGGGTTAACACTGAAGCTTTCTTT.

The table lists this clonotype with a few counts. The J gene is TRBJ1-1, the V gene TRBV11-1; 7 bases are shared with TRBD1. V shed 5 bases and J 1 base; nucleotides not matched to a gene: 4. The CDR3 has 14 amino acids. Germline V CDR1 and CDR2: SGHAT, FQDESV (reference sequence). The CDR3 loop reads CASSGTAPNTEAFF. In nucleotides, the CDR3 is TGTGCCAGCAGCGGGACAGCCCCGAACACTGAAGCTTTCTTT.

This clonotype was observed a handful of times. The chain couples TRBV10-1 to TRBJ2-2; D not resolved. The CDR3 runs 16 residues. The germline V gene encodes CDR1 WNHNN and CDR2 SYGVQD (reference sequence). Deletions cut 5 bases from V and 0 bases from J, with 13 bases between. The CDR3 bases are TGCGCCAGCAGTCCCGCCGGTTCCGCGAACACCGGGGAGCTGTTTTTT. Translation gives CASSPAGSANTGELFF.

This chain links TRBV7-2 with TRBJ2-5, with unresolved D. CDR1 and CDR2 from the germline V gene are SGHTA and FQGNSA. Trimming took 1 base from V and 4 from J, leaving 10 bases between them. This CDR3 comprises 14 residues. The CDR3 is CASSLVRARETQYF. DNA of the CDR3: TGTGCCAGCAGCTTAGTCCGGGCCAGAGAGACCCAGTACTTC. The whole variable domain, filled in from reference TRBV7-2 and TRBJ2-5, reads GAGVSQSPSNKVTEKGKDVELRCDPISGHTALYWYRQSLGQGLEFLIYFQGNSAPDKSGLPSDRFSAERTGGSVSTLTIQRTQQEDSAVYLCASSLVRARETQYFGPGTRLLVL.

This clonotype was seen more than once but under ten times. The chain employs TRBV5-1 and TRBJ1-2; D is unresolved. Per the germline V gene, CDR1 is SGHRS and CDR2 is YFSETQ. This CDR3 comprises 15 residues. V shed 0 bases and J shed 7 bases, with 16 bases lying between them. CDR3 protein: CASSLDVTIVSGYTF. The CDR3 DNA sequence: TGCGCCAGCAGCTTGGACGTCACGATTGTTAGTGGCTACACCTTC. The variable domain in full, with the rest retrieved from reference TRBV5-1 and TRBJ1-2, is KAGVTQTPRYLIKTRGQQVTLSCSPISGHRSVSWYQQTPGQGLQFLFEYFSETQRNKGNFPGRFSGRQFSNSRSEMNVSTLELGDSALYLCASSLDVTIVSGYTFGSGTRLTVV.

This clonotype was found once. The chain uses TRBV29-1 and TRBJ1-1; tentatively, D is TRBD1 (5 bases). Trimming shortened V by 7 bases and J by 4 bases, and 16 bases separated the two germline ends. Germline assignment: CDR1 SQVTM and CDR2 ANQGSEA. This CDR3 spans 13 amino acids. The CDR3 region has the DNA TGCAGCGGAGACTTTGGTGGGGGCACTGAAGCTTTCTTT. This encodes CSGDFGGGTEAFF.

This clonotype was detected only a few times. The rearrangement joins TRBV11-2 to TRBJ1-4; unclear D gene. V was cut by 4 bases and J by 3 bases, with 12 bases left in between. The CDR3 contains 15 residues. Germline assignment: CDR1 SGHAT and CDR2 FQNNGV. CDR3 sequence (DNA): TGTGCCAGCAGCTCAAGGGCGCACTCTAATGAAAAACTGTTTTTT. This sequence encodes CASSSRAHSNEKLFF. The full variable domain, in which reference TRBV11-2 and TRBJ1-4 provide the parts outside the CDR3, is EAGVAQSPRYKIIEKRQSVAFWCNPISGHATLYWYQQILGQGPKLLIQFQNNGVVDDSQLPKDRFSAERLKGVDSTLKIQPAKLEDSAVYLCASSSRAHSNEKLFFGSGTQLSVL.

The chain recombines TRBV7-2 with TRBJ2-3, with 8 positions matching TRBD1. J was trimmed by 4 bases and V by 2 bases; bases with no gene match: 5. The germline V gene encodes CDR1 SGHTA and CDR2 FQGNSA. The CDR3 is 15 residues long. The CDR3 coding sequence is TGTGCCAGCAGCTTACAGGGGGCGCGGGCAGATACGCAGTATTTT. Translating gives CASSLQGARADTQYF.

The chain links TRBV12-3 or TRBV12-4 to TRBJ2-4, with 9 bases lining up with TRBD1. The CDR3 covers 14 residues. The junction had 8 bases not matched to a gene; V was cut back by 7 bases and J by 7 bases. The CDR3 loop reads CASTLRQGGNIQYF. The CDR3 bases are TGTGCCAGCACTCTTCGACAGGGGGGTAACATTCAGTACTTC.

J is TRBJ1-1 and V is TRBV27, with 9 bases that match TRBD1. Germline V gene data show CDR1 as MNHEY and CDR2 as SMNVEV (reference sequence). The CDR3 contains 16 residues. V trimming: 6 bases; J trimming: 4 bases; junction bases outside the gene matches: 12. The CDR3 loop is CASRYTGGLRSTEAFF. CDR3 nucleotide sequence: TGTGCCAGCAGATATACAGGGGGCCTACGTAGCACTGAAGCTTTCTTT.

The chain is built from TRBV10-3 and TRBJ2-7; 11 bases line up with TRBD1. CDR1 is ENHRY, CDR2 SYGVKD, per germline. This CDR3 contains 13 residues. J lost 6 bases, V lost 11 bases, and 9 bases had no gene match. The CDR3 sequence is CAVAAGQGAEQYF. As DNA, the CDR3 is TGTGCCGTCGCAGCCGGACAGGGGGCCGAGCAGTACTTC.

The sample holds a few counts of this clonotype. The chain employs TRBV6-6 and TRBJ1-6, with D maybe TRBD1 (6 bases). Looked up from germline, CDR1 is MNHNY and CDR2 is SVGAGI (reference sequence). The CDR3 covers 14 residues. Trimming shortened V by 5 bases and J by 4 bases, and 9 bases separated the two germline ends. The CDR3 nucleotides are TGTGCCAGCAGTAGGGACATATATAATTCACCCCTCCACTTT. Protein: CASSRDIYNSPLHF.

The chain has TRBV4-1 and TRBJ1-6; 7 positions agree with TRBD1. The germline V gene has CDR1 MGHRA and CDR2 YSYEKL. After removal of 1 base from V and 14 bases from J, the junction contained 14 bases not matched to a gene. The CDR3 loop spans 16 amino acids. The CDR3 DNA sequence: TGCGCCAGCAGCCAAGTTCGACAGGGCCCTTATCTTGCCCTCCACTTT. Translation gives CASSQVRQGPYLALHF.

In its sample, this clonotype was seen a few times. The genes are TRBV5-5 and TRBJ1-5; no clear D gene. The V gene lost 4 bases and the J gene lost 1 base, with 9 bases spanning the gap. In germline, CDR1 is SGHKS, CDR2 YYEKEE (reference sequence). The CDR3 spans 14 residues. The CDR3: CASSREWSNQPQHF. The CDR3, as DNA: TGTGCCAGCAGCCGAGAATGGAGCAATCAGCCCCAGCATTTT. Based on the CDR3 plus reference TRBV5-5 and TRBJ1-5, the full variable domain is DAGVTQSPTHLIKTRGQQVTLRCSPISGHKSVSWYQQVLGQGPQFIFQYYEKEERGRGNFPDRFSARQFPNYSSELNVNALLLGDSALYLCASSREWSNQPQHFGDGTRLSIL.

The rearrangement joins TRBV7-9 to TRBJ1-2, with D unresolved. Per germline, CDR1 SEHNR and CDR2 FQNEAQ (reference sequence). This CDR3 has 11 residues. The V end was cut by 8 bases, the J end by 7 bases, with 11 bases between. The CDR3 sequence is CASSVESGYTF. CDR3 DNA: TGTGCCAGCTCAGTGGAGTCTGGCTACACCTTC.

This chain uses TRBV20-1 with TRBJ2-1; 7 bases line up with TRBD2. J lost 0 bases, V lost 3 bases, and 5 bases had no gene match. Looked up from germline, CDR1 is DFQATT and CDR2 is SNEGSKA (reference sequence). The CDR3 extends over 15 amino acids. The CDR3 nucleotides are TGCAGTGCTAGTAAGCGGGGCCGCTCCTACAATGAGCAGTTCTTC. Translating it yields CSASKRGRSYNEQFF.

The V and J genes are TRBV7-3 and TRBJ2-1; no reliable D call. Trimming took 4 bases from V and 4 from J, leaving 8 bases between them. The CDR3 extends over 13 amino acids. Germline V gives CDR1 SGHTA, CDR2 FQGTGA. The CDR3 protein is CASSSTEYNEQFF. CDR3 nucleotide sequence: TGTGCCAGCAGCTCAACTGAGTACAATGAGCAGTTCTTC.

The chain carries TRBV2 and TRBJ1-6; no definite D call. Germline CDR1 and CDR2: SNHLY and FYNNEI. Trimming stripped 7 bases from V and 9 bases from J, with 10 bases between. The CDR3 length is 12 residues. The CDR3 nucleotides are TGTGCCAGCACCGTGTTTAGTTCACCCCTCCACTTT. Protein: CASTVFSSPLHF.

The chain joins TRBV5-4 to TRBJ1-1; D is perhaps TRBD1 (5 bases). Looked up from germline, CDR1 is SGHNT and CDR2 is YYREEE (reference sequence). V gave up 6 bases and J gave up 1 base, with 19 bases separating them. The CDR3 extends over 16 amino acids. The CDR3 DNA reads TGTGCCAGCAACCCAACCCGGGGGGGAACGAACACTGAAGCTTTCTTT. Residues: CASNPTRGGTNTEAFF.

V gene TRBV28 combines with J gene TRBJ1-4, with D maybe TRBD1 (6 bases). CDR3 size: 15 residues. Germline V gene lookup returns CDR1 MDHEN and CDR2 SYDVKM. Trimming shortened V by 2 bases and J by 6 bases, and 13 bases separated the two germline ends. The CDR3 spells CASSLGPGADEKLFF. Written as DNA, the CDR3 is TGTGCCAGCAGTTTAGGGCCGGGGGCGGATGAAAAACTGTTTTTT. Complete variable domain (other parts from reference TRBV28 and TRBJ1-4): DVKVTQSSRYLVKRTGEKVFLECVQDMDHENMFWYRQDPGLGLRLIYFSYDVKMKEKGDIPEGYSVSREKKERFSLILESASTNQTSMYLCASSLGPGADEKLFFGSGTQLSVL.

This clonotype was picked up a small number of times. The CDR3 DNA sequence: TGTGCCAGCAGTTTAGGCAGGGTAAATTCACCCCTCCACTTT. Its protein is CASSLGRVNSPLHF. V and J are TRBV27 and TRBJ1-6; a weak D match, TRBD1 (5 bases). Trimming cost V 2 bases and J 7 bases, with 9 bases left between them. Germline V lookup: CDR1 MNHEY, CDR2 SMNVEV (reference sequence). The CDR3 extends over 14 amino acids.

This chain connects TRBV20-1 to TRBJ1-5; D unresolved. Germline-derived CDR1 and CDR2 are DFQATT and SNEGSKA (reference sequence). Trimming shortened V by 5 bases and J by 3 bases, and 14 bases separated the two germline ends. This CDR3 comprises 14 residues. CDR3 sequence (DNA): TGCAGTGCTCCCGACCCCTTATACAATCAGCCCCAGCATTTT. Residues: CSAPDPLYNQPQHF.